The 32 T cell receptor beta chains below were found in one sample sequenced in a study of cytomegalovirus exposure and HLA in healthy donors. Sequencing used immunoSEQ multiplex PCR; TCRdb keeps in-frame clones, though not all of them. The sample records about 200,000 clones, around 80% being singletons. Input material: PBMCs. These receptors all come from a woman in her 30s in good health and CMV-seropositive.

The J gene is TRBJ2-2, the V gene TRBV9; no clear D gene. The germline V gene has CDR1 SGDLS and CDR2 YYNGEE. The CDR3 sequence is 14 residues long. V was shortened by 0 bases and J by 4 bases, with 7 bases between the two germline ends. CDR3 loop: CASSVGAPTGELFF. The CDR3 DNA reads TGTGCCAGCAGCGTAGGGGCACCCACCGGGGAGCTGTTTTTT.

The chain combines TRBV9 with TRBJ2-7; 7 bases align to TRBD2. CDR3 size: 17 residues. The V and J ends lost 0 bases and 2 bases, in that order; junction bases with no gene match: 11. Looked up from germline, CDR1 is SGDLS and CDR2 is YYNGEE. This CDR3 reads CASSVGPRGSIPYEQYF. For the CDR3, the DNA is TGTGCCAGCAGCGTAGGGCCTCGCGGGAGTATACCCTACGAGCAGTACTTC.

The CDR3 reads CASSPGDRTYEQYF. In nucleotides, the CDR3 is TGCGCCAGCAGCCCTGGGGACAGGACCTACGAGCAGTACTTC. The chain employs TRBV5-1 and TRBJ2-7; 8 positions match TRBD1. Germline trimming cut 4 bases from V and 2 bases from J; bases unmatched to any gene: 5. CDR1 is SGHRS, CDR2 YFSETQ, per germline. This CDR3 has 14 amino acids.

The chain carries TRBV28 and TRBJ1-2; 9 positions match TRBD1. V trimming: 3 bases; J trimming: 3 bases; junction bases outside the gene matches: 11. The CDR3 contains 17 residues. Germline values: CDR1 MDHEN, CDR2 SYDVKM. Written as DNA, the CDR3 is TGTGCCAGCAGTTTGACCCCGGACAGGGGAACCCACTATGGCTACACCTTC. Translation gives CASSLTPDRGTHYGYTF.

The chain couples TRBV13 to TRBJ2-7; D is ambiguous. Trimming took 4 bases from V and 0 from J, leaving 7 bases between them. Germline loops: CDR1 PRHDT, CDR2 FYEKMQ (reference sequence). The CDR3 length is 13 residues. The CDR3 DNA follows: TGTGCCAGCAGCTCCACTGACTCCTACGAGCAGTACTTC. Translating gives CASSSTDSYEQYF.

The gene calls are TRBV27 and TRBJ2-2; no clear D. This CDR3 has 14 residues. CDR1 and CDR2 (germline): MNHEY, SMNVEV (reference sequence). V dropped 3 bases and J dropped 1 base, with 6 bases sitting between them. The CDR3 DNA is TGTGCCAGCAGTTTTGGCCTGAACACCGGGGAGCTGTTTTTT. It is translated as CASSFGLNTGELFF.

The chain is built from TRBV6-5 and TRBJ2-7, with D perhaps matching TRBD1 (6 bases). The CDR3 contains 13 residues. Trimming cost V 5 bases and J 2 bases, with 10 bases left between them. Germline V gene lookup returns CDR1 MNHEY and CDR2 SVGAGI. The CDR3 sequence is CASSRTGTYEQYF. The DNA of the CDR3 is TGTGCCAGCAGTCGAACAGGGACCTACGAGCAGTACTTC.

The chain combines TRBV7-2 with TRBJ2-7; weak D call: TRBD2 (5 bases). The CDR3 loop spans 14 amino acids. Trimming took 5 bases from V and 6 from J, leaving 17 bases between them. CDR1 and CDR2 from the germline V gene are SGHTA and FQGNSA. In DNA form, the CDR3 reads TGTGCCAGCAGCCTCCGAAGGGAGCCCTCCGAGCAGTACTTC. This sequence encodes CASSLRREPSEQYF.

The J gene is TRBJ2-5, the V gene TRBV9; D may be TRBD2 (5 bases). The CDR3 contains 15 residues. The germline gives CDR1 SGDLS, CDR2 YYNGEE. Between the trimmed V and J ends, which lost 2 bases and 1 base, there was a span of 12 bases. The CDR3 DNA follows: TGTGCCAGCAGCGTTCTTGGACTCGCCCAAGAGACCCAGTACTTC. Protein: CASSVLGLAQETQYF.

J is TRBJ1-5 and V is TRBV19; 8 bases line up with TRBD1. Germline trimming cut 6 bases from V and 5 bases from J; bases unmatched to any gene: 9. Germline V lookup: CDR1 LNHDA, CDR2 SQIVND (reference sequence). This CDR3 is built from 15 residues. DNA for the CDR3: TGTGCCAGTAGACAGACAGGGGTCACATATCAGCCCCAGCATTTT. This codes for CASRQTGVTYQPQHF.

This rearrangement joins TRBV28 to TRBJ2-7; maybe TRBD1 (6 bases). This CDR3 has 12 residues. V lost 6 bases to trimming and J lost 4 bases, with 10 bases between them. Germline V gives CDR1 MDHEN, CDR2 SYDVKM. CDR3 DNA sequence: TGTGCCAGCAGGGGACAAACATACGAGCAGTACTTC. Residues: CASRGQTYEQYF.

This chain links TRBV27 with TRBJ2-2; no firm D call. The CDR3 contains 16 residues. Germline assignment: CDR1 MNHEY and CDR2 SMNVEV (reference sequence). Trimming took off 1 base at V and 4 bases at J, with 13 bases between the two ends. The CDR3 DNA sequence: TGTGCCAGCAGTTTATTCGCCAGGATCGGCACCGGGGAGCTGTTTTTT. Protein: CASSLFARIGTGELFF.

The chain links TRBV2 to TRBJ2-5; D possibly corresponds to TRBD1 (5 bases). CDR3 size: 12 residues. In germline, CDR1 is SNHLY, CDR2 FYNNEI. Trimming stripped 3 bases from V and 5 bases from J, with 7 bases between. In DNA, the CDR3 is TGTGCCAGCAGTGACTCAGGGGAGACCCAGTACTTC. The encoded protein is CASSDSGETQYF.

The rearrangement uses TRBV20-1 and TRBJ2-7, with unresolved D. This CDR3 is 11 amino acids long. The V end was cut by 6 bases, the J end by 1 base, with 7 bases between. The germline V gene encodes CDR1 DFQATT and CDR2 SNEGSKA (reference sequence). The CDR3 sequence: CSAQHSYEQYF. CDR3 DNA sequence: TGCAGTGCCCAACATTCCTACGAGCAGTACTTC.

The chain recombines TRBV29-1 with TRBJ2-5; tentatively, D is TRBD1 (5 bases). V lost 7 bases and J lost 5, with 17 bases in between. The CDR3 has 13 amino acids. Germline V lookup: CDR1 SQVTM, CDR2 ANQGSEA. CDR3 sequence: CSDEQGGFETQYF. In nucleotides, the CDR3 is TGCAGCGATGAGCAGGGTGGGTTCGAGACCCAGTACTTC.

This chain connects TRBV19 to TRBJ1-2; 11 positions agree with TRBD1. V lost 8 bases to trimming and J lost 12 bases; unmatched junction nucleotides: 8. The germline V gene encodes CDR1 LNHDA and CDR2 SQIVND (reference sequence). The CDR3 sequence is 12 residues long. The CDR3: CASRKPGQGDTF. In DNA, the CDR3 is TGTGCCAGTCGCAAACCGGGACAGGGGGACACCTTC.

The rearrangement links TRBV5-4 to TRBJ2-7, with D possibly TRBD1 on 5 matching bases. Germline-derived CDR1 and CDR2 are SGHNT and YYREEE (reference sequence). The CDR3 totals 14 residues. V was pared by 4 bases and J by 0 bases, with 11 bases between. In nucleotides, the CDR3 is TGTGCCAGCAGCCCGGACACGAGCTCCTACGAGCAGTACTTC. Its translation is CASSPDTSSYEQYF.

This rearrangement joins TRBV4-1 to TRBJ2-7; D possibly corresponds to TRBD1 (5 bases). CDR3 size: 16 residues. The ends were cut back, 3 bases at V and 0 bases at J, with 15 bases in the middle. In germline, CDR1 is MGHRA, CDR2 YSYEKL. CDR3 DNA sequence: TGCGCCAGCAGCCAGAGCACTTCAGGGTACTCCTACGAGCAGTACTTC. Its translation: CASSQSTSGYSYEQYF.

The chain joins TRBV27 to TRBJ2-1; TRBD2 matches at 7 bases. The V and J ends lost 3 bases and 11 bases, in that order; junction bases with no gene match: 7. Germline values: CDR1 MNHEY, CDR2 SMNVEV (reference sequence). The CDR3 spans 13 residues. The CDR3 coding sequence is TGTGCCAGCAGTTTTCGGGCAGCGGGGCAGCAGTTCTTC. This translates into CASSFRAAGQQFF.

The chain combines TRBV5-4 with TRBJ1-5, with D possibly being TRBD1 (5 bases). The germline CDR1 and CDR2 sequences are SGHNT and YYREEE (reference sequence). This CDR3 contains 16 residues. Between the trimmed V and J ends, which lost 2 bases and 1 base, there was a span of 13 bases. Written as DNA, the CDR3 is TGTGCCAGCAGCTTACAGGTATCGGTGAGCAATCAGCCCCAGCATTTT. This translates into CASSLQVSVSNQPQHF.

Here the CDR3 reads CSAQGAKGETQYF. CDR3 DNA: TGCAGCGCACAGGGGGCTAAGGGAGAGACCCAGTACTTC. This chain joins TRBV29-1 and TRBJ2-5; 9 bases align to TRBD1. The CDR3 length is 13 residues. The germline gives CDR1 SQVTM, CDR2 ANQGSEA. J lost 4 bases, V lost 7 bases, and 7 bases had no gene match. Filled out from reference TRBV29-1 and TRBJ2-5, the complete variable domain reads SAVISQKPSRDICQRGTSLTIQCQVDSQVTMMFWYRQQPGQSLTLIATANQGSEATYESGFVIDKFPISRPNLTFSTLTVSNMSPEDSSIYLCSAQGAKGETQYFGPGTRLLVL.

V and J are TRBV29-1 and TRBJ2-1, with TRBD2 identical over 13 bases. Per the germline V gene, CDR1 is SQVTM and CDR2 is ANQGSEA. This CDR3 has 15 residues. Losses at the gene ends were 4 bases for V and 10 bases for J; bases not matched to a gene: 10. The CDR3 sequence is CSVVKGTSGIGEQFF. The CDR3 DNA sequence: TGCAGCGTTGTTAAAGGGACTAGCGGGATCGGAGAGCAGTTCTTC.

CDR3 region: CASSATGDSAQPQHF. The CDR3 bases are TGTGCCAGCTCAGCGACAGGGGACTCAGCTCAGCCCCAGCATTTT. The chain carries TRBV18 and TRBJ1-5, with TRBD1 matching over 8 bases. Germline trimming cut 5 bases from V and 6 bases from J; bases unmatched to any gene: 9. The CDR3 consists of 15 residues. The germline CDR1 and CDR2 sequences are KGHSH and LQKENI.

This chain joins TRBV5-1 and TRBJ2-5, with D possibly matching TRBD1 (5 bases). The V gene lost 3 bases and the J gene lost 5 bases, with 14 bases spanning the gap. Germline CDR1 and CDR2: SGHRS and YFSETQ. The CDR3 length is 14 residues. CDR3 bases: TGCGCCAGCAGCTCTGGTGGGGCTAGGGAGACCCAGTACTTC. Its protein product is CASSSGGARETQYF. Full variable domain (outside the CDR3, taken from reference TRBV5-1 and TRBJ2-5): KAGVTQTPRYLIKTRGQQVTLSCSPISGHRSVSWYQQTPGQGLQFLFEYFSETQRNKGNFPGRFSGRQFSNSRSEMNVSTLELGDSALYLCASSSGGARETQYFGPGTRLLVL.

The chain employs TRBV5-4 and TRBJ2-1, with TRBD2 matching 10 bases. Germline V gene sequence: CDR1 SGHNT, CDR2 YYREEE (reference sequence). The CDR3 consists of 17 residues. Trimming at V came to 3 bases and at J to 0 bases, leaving 6 bases not matched to a gene. The chain's CDR3 is CASSYMSSGGSYNEQFF. The CDR3 nucleotides are TGTGCCAGCAGCTATATGTCTAGCGGGGGCTCCTACAATGAGCAGTTCTTC.

The chain couples TRBV10-2 to TRBJ1-5; D perhaps matches TRBD1 (5 bases). Germline assignment: CDR1 WSHSY and CDR2 SAAADI. The CDR3 totals 15 residues. Trimming took 6 bases from V and 2 from J, leaving 14 bases between them. The CDR3 bases are TGCGCCAGCAGCCCTCGGGGGGACGGCAATCAGCCCCAGCATTTT. Translated: CASSPRGDGNQPQHF.

V and J are TRBV28 and TRBJ2-7, with D maybe TRBD1 (6 bases). This CDR3 comprises 13 residues. Deletions cut 4 bases from V and 7 bases from J, with 14 bases between. The germline V gene encodes CDR1 MDHEN and CDR2 SYDVKM. As DNA, the CDR3 is TGTGCCAGCAGTTCCCCCTCCGACAGGGAGCAGTACTTC. Its protein is CASSSPSDREQYF. The full variable domain, rest sourced from reference TRBV28 and TRBJ2-7, is DVKVTQSSRYLVKRTGEKVFLECVQDMDHENMFWYRQDPGLGLRLIYFSYDVKMKEKGDIPEGYSVSREKKERFSLILESASTNQTSMYLCASSSPSDREQYFGPGTRLTVT.

V usage is TRBV4-2 and J usage is TRBJ2-7; TRBD2 agrees at 12 bases. There are 16 residues in the CDR3. J lost 1 base, V lost 4 bases, and 5 bases had no gene match. The germline gives CDR1 LGHNA, CDR2 YNFKEQ. CDR3 in DNA: TGTGCCAGCAGCCCTAGACTAGCGGGAGTTTCCTACGAGCAGTACTTC. As protein: CASSPRLAGVSYEQYF.

The chain carries TRBV6-1 and TRBJ2-3; tentatively, D is TRBD2 (5 bases). V shed 7 bases and J shed 1 base, with 12 bases lying between them. Germline CDR1 and CDR2: MNHNS and SASEGT. This CDR3 has 14 amino acids. The CDR3: CASTRARGTDTQYF. For the CDR3, the DNA is TGTGCCAGCACGCGGGCAAGGGGCACAGATACGCAGTATTTT.

This clone was observed once. The chain employs TRBV14 and TRBJ1-1; no clear D gene. Trimming pared 1 base from V and 0 bases from J, leaving 9 bases between. The length of the CDR3 is 15 residues. Looked up from germline, CDR1 is SGHDN and CDR2 is FVKESK. The CDR3: CASSQAPDLNTEAFF. CDR3 nucleotide sequence: TGTGCCAGCAGCCAAGCTCCAGACTTGAACACTGAAGCTTTCTTT. The entire variable domain, with the rest obtained from reference TRBV14 and TRBJ1-1, is as follows: EAGVTQFPSHSVIEKGQTVTLRCDPISGHDNLYWYRRVMGKEIKFLLHFVKESKQDESGMPNNRFLAERTGGTYSTLKVQPAELEDSGVYFCASSQAPDLNTEAFFGQGTRLTVV.

The chain recombines TRBV18 with TRBJ2-7, with 10 nucleotides matching TRBD1. This CDR3 has 16 residues. Germline V gene sequence: CDR1 KGHSH, CDR2 LQKENI. V was clipped by 0 bases and J by 4 bases; unmatched bases: 6. This CDR3 reads CASSPPDRGGPYEQYF. The CDR3 nucleotides are TGTGCCAGCTCACCACCGGACAGGGGGGGTCCTTACGAGCAGTACTTC.

The V and J genes are TRBV25-1 and TRBJ1-1, with unresolved D. Germline CDR1 MGHDK, CDR2 SYGVNS. Trimming stripped 0 bases from V and 9 bases from J, with 11 bases between. The CDR3 runs to 13 residues. The CDR3 DNA reads as TGTGCCAGCAGTGAATATAGTCGAGCGCAAGCTTTCTTT. As protein: CASSEYSRAQAFF.